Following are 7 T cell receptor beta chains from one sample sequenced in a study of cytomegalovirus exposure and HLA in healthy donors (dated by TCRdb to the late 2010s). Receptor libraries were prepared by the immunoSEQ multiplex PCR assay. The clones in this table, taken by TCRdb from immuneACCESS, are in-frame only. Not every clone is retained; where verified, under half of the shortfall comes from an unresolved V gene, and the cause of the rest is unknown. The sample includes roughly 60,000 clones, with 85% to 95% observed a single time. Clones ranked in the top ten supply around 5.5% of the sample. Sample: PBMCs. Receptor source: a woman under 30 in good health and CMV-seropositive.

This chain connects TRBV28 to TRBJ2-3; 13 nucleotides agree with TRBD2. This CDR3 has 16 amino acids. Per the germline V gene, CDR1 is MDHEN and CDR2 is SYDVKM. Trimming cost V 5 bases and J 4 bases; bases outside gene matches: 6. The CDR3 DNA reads TGTGCCAGCAGTGGCTCACTAGCGGGAGGGCCAGATACGCAGTATTTT. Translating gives CASSGSLAGGPDTQYF.

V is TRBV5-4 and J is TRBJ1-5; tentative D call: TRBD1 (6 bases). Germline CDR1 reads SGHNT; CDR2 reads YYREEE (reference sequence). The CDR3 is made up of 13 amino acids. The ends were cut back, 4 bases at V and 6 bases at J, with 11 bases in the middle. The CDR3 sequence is CASSREGGQPQHF. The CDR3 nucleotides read TGTGCCAGCAGCCGGGAAGGGGGTCAGCCCCAGCATTTT.

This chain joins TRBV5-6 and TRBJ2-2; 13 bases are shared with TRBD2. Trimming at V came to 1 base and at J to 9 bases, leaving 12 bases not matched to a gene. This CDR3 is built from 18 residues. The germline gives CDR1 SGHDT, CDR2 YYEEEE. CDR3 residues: CASSLLTSGRISNRELFF. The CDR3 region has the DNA TGTGCCAGCAGCTTGTTGACTAGCGGGAGGATAAGTAACCGGGAGCTGTTTTTT. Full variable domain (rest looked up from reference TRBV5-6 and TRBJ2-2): DAGVTQSPTHLIKTRGQQVTLRCSPKSGHDTVSWYQQALGQGPQFIFQYYEEEERQRGNFPDRFSGHQFPNYSSELNVNALLLGDSALYLCASSLLTSGRISNRELFFGEGSRLTVL.

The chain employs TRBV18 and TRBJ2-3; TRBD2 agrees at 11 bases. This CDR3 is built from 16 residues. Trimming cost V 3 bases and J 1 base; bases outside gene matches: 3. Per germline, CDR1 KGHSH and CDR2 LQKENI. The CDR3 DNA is TGTGCCAGCTCACCGACTAGCGGGACGGGCACAGATACGCAGTATTTT. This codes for CASSPTSGTGTDTQYF.

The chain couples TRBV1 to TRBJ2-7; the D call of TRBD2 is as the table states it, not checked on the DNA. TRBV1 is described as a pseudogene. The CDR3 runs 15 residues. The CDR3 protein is CTSSHPPGLAVEQYF. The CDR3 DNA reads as TGCACCAGCAGCCATCCACCGGGACTAGCGGTCGAGCAGTACTTC.

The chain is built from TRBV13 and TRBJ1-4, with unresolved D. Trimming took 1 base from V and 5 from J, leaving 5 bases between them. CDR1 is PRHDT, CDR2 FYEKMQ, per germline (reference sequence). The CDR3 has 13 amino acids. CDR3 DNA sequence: TGTGCCAGCAGCTTAGAGAGGAATGAAAAACTGTTTTTT. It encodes CASSLERNEKLFF.

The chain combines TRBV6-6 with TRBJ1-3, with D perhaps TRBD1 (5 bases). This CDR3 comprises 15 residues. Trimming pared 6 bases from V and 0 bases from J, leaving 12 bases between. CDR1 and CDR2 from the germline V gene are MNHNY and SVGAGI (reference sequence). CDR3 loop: CASRVQGSSGNTIYF. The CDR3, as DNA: TGTGCCAGCAGGGTCCAGGGAAGCTCTGGAAACACCATATATTTT.